The clone carrying this T cell receptor beta chain was seen a handful of times. Its specificity is unknown. Investigators reverse transcribed all isolated RNA, so they sequenced expressed TCRB transcripts. Samples of naive, central memory and regulatory T cells yielded a mean of about 3.5 million reads. Profiled with immunoSEQ multiplex PCR; TCRdb holds only in-frame clones, not every one. The profile shows about 250,000 clones, approximately 11% of them singletons. This entry comes from a study of beta chain features in type 1 diabetes. The overall study: Patients looked much like healthy donors when it came to age, gender and cell yields.

Whole-study findings and limits: Unsettled here was the matter of whether HLA type influences TCRB rearrangement. Reduced insertions and increased deletions marked VDJ junctions in type 1 diabetes patients. Moderately but significantly shorter TCRB CDR3s were found in Type 1 diabetes patients in all four CD4+ subsets.

This clonotype originated in a man aged 30 to 45 with type 1 diabetes. Material for sequencing was naive CD4+ T cells from blood.

CDR3 DNA sequence: TGTGCCAGCAGTAGCGGGGGGAAGGGGGAGACCCAGTACTTC. This sequence encodes CASSSGGKGETQYF. The chain has TRBV2 and TRBJ2-5; 9 nucleotides line up with TRBD2. CDR3 length: 14 residues. Per germline, CDR1 SNHLY and CDR2 FYNNEI. Germline trimming cut 5 bases from V and 5 bases from J; bases unmatched to any gene: 6. The complete variable domain, with remaining parts taken from reference TRBV2 and TRBJ2-5, reads EPEVTQTPSHQVTQMGQEVILRCVPISNHLYFYWYRQILGQKVEFLVSFYNNEISEKSEIFDDQFSVERPDGSNFTLKIRSTKLEDSAMYFCASSSGGKGETQYFGPGTRLLVL.